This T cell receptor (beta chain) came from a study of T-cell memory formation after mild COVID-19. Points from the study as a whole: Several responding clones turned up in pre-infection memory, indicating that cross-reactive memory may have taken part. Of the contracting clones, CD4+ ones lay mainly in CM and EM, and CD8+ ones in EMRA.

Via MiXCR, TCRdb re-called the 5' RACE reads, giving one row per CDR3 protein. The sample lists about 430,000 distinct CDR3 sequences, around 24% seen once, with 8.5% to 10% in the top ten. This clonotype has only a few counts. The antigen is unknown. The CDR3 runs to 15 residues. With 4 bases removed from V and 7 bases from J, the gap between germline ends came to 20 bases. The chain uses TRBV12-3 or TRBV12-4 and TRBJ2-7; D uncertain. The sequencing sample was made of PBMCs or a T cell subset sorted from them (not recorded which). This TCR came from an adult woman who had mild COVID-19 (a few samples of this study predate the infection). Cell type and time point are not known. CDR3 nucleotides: TGTGCCAGCAGTTCAATACTCACAGCACGTTCTGAGCAGTACTTC. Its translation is CASSSILTARSEQYF.